This TCR beta chain came from a study of control samples from healthy donors and cancer patients. Profiling relied on immunoSEQ multiplex PCR, and the TCRdb table lists in-frame clones only, not all of them. The table shows around 150,000 clones, with about nine tenths occurring only once. Germline lookup yields CDR1 SEHNR and CDR2 FQNEAQ (reference sequence). Trimming left V 1 base short and J 4 bases short, with 21 bases between. This CDR3 has 18 amino acids. Sequenced: blood. The chain uses TRBV7-9 and TRBJ2-3; D is possibly TRBD2 (6 bases). This clonotype originated in a young man in good health. CDR3 in DNA: TGTGCCAGCAGCTTAGACTCGATCGGGTCCAGGAGGGCAGATACGCAGTATTTT. It yields the protein CASSLDSIGSRRADTQYF.